The 2 T cell receptor beta chains in this list originate from one sample, sequenced in a study of T cell responses to AZD1222 COVID-19 vaccine (dated by TCRdb to the early 2020s). What this sample's time point label stands for: baseline before first vaccination. To prepare the library, the immunoSEQ multiplex PCR assay was applied. In its TCRdb copy, this immuneACCESS table keeps in-frame sequences only and misses some clones. Where compared with another copy, unresolved V genes explain less than half of these, and the others have no known cause. This sample has tens of thousands of clones in its table, and 80% to 85% of those were observed once. The top ten constitute 21% of the sample. The specimen comprised peripheral blood, sampled on day 0 of AZD1222 vaccination. The receptor set was obtained from an adult in good health.

This clone has more than one count but fewer than ten. The V call is TRBV6-6, the J call TRBJ1-2; D uncertain. CDR3 length: 14 amino acids. Germline CDR1 is MNHNY and CDR2 is SVGAGI (reference sequence). Between the trimmed V and J ends, which lost 2 bases and 8 bases, there was a span of 15 bases. CDR3 bases: TGTGCCAGCAGTTACAATCCCAGTTCTATGGGCTACACCTTC. Its translation: CASSYNPSSMGYTF.

In its sample, this clone was seen a few times. This sequence joins TRBV3-1 (or the pseudogene TRBV3-2) and TRBJ1-5; TRBD1 is a possible D gene (5 bases). Looked up from germline, CDR1 is LGHDT and CDR2 is YNNKEL (reference sequence). Trimming left V 3 bases short and J 7 bases short, with 7 bases between. CDR3 length: 12 residues. In nucleotides, the CDR3 is TGTGCCAGCAGCCACTGGGGGCAGCCCCAGCATTTT. Encoded protein: CASSHWGQPQHF.